The entry below gives a single T cell receptor (beta chain) sequence along with its context. Antigen specificity is unknown. This record comes from a study of immune heterogeneity within non-small cell lung tumors. About the research overall: Several squamous cell carcinomas, more than 8 non-squamous carcinomas and 1 not otherwise specified made up the tumors. Study-wide findings and caveats: High-frequency T-cell receptor beta clonotypes were largely distinct between individual patients. Higher local tumor mutational burden went with moderately higher local T-cell clonality, R approximately 0.35. Identical dominant CDR3 beta clonotypes recurred across tumor sites within a patient, alongside site-unique high-frequency clones.

V shed 3 bases and J 0 bases; nucleotides not matched to a gene: 3. Per the germline V gene, CDR1 is DFQATT and CDR2 is SNEGSKA (reference sequence). The CDR3 is 14 residues long. Template came from bulk tumor genomic DNA, at roughly 580 ng per sample. Far-apart biopsies, several per primary tumor, were taken during surgery. It was patients with untreated, newly diagnosed non-small cell lung cancer who underwent curative surgery. The TCR beta CDR3 region underwent multiplex PCR amplification with 32 V and 13 J primers. One entry per CDR3 protein, called by TCRdb with MiXCR from the multiplex PCR reads. The sample holds about 22,000 distinct CDR3 sequences; 27% are singletons and the top ten take 3% to 4%.

The rearrangement uses TRBV20-1 and TRBJ2-3; the match to TRBD2 covers 7 bases. Sequencing used lung tumor tissue. The receptor was derived from a man between 35 and 55 years old with non-small cell lung cancer. For the CDR3, the DNA is TGCAGTGCTAGGACTAGCAGAAGCACAGATACGCAGTATTTT. Protein sequence: CSARTSRSTDTQYF.